One sample yielded the 24 T cell receptor beta chains listed below, sequenced in a study of CD8 T cells in ankylosing spondylitis. Using its own MiXCR run on the 5' RACE reads, TCRdb lists one record per CDR3 protein. Among about 200,000 distinct CDR3 sequences listed, around 13% were seen once. The sample was blood, either unsorted or a sorted T cell fraction (not recorded which). These receptors came from a male donor with ankylosing spondylitis or in good health (not recorded which).

The rearrangement joins TRBV6-5 to TRBJ2-7; D is perhaps TRBD2 (5 bases). V lost 6 bases and J 7 bases, leaving 13 bases between the germline ends. The CDR3 sequence is 12 residues long. Germline-derived CDR1 and CDR2 are MNHEY and SVGAGI. CDR3 residues: CASSLRTGEQYF. CDR3 nucleotide sequence: TGTGCCAGCAGCCTACGGACGGGGGAGCAGTACTTC.

This clonotype was observed a handful of times. The rearrangement joins TRBV19 to TRBJ2-7; no definite D call. Germline lookup yields CDR1 LNHDA and CDR2 SQIVND (reference sequence). CDR3 size: 14 residues. V was cut by 5 bases and J by 6 bases, with 17 bases left in between. CDR3 loop: CASSPIVGSVEQYF. The CDR3 nucleotides read TGTGCCAGTAGTCCGATAGTGGGATCGGTCGAGCAGTACTTC.

This clonotype was observed a handful of times. The gene calls are TRBV6-5 and TRBJ2-4; 7 bases match TRBD2. The germline gives CDR1 MNHEY, CDR2 SVGAGI. The CDR3 loop spans 15 amino acids. The J segment lost 5 bases and the V segment lost 2 bases, leaving 6 bases of the junction unmatched. The CDR3 loop is CASSYPTSSENIQYF. The CDR3 DNA is TGTGCCAGCAGTTACCCGACTAGCAGCGAAAACATTCAGTACTTC.

The sample holds many counts of this clonotype. J is TRBJ2-1 and V is TRBV15; 7 nucleotides agree with TRBD1. V lost 4 bases and J lost 4; bases outside the gene matches: 7. The CDR3 sequence is 15 residues long. Germline V gene sequence: CDR1 LNHNV, CDR2 YYDKDF (reference sequence). DNA of the CDR3: TGTGCCACCAGCATCCAGGGGGACGGTTACAATGAGCAGTTCTTC. Its protein is CATSIQGDGYNEQFF.

In this sample, this clonotype turned up a few times. This chain links TRBV10-2 with TRBJ1-1; no clear D gene. The CDR3 totals 13 residues. CDR1 and CDR2 (germline): WSHSY, SAAADI. Trimming took off 3 bases at V and 5 bases at J, with 10 bases between the two ends. CDR3 sequence (DNA): TGCGCCAGCAGTGAAGGGCGTAGGACTGAAGCTTTCTTT. It translates to CASSEGRRTEAFF.

This clonotype turned up a few times. V and J are TRBV14 and TRBJ2-2; TRBD2 might be the D (6 bases). CDR3 length: 15 amino acids. Germline V gives CDR1 SGHDN, CDR2 FVKESK. V lost 0 bases and J 6 bases, leaving 11 bases between the germline ends. As DNA, the CDR3 is TGTGCCAGCAGCCAAGATCTGGGGGGACCCGGGGAGCTGTTTTTT. Amino acids: CASSQDLGGPGELFF.

The chain joins TRBV27 to TRBJ2-5, with D unclear. Germline V gene sequence: CDR1 MNHEY, CDR2 SMNVEV (reference sequence). This CDR3 is 14 amino acids long. With 2 bases removed from V and 2 bases from J, the gap between germline ends came to 9 bases. This CDR3 is CASSLMQSQETQYF. DNA for the CDR3: TGTGCCAGCAGTTTAATGCAGTCACAAGAGACCCAGTACTTC.

The chain links TRBV10-2 to TRBJ2-7, with 7 nucleotides matching TRBD2. Germline CDR1 and CDR2: WSHSY and SAAADI. CDR3 length equals 11 residues. Trimming cost V 6 bases and J 6 bases; bases outside gene matches: 2. This CDR3 is CASRGGSEQYF. The CDR3 nucleotides are TGCGCCAGCAGGGGGGGGAGCGAGCAGTACTTC.

The genes are TRBV7-9 and TRBJ2-1; 7 nucleotides line up with TRBD1. CDR3 size: 17 residues. The germline gives CDR1 SEHNR, CDR2 FQNEAQ (reference sequence). Trimming at V came to 5 bases and at J to 2 bases, leaving 12 bases not matched to a gene. CDR3 region: CASSVSWTGNPYNEQFF. CDR3 DNA sequence: TGTGCCAGCAGCGTCTCCTGGACAGGAAACCCCTACAATGAGCAGTTCTTC.

The sample holds a few counts of this clonotype. This chain uses TRBV12-3 or TRBV12-4 with TRBJ2-7; 9 nucleotides align to TRBD1. After removal of 5 bases from V and 3 bases from J, the junction contained 14 bases not matched to a gene. The CDR3 extends over 17 amino acids. In nucleotides, the CDR3 is TGTGCCAGCAGTCTGTCCCGGGACAGGGCCCGAAACTACGAGCAGTACTTC. Translation: CASSLSRDRARNYEQYF.

This chain connects TRBV27 to TRBJ2-7; 9 positions match TRBD1. Germline V gene sequence: CDR1 MNHEY, CDR2 SMNVEV (reference sequence). Losses at the gene ends were 6 bases for V and 5 bases for J; bases not matched to a gene: 8. The CDR3 totals 14 residues. The CDR3: CASRLQGANNEQYF. As DNA, the CDR3 is TGTGCCAGCAGATTACAGGGGGCGAACAACGAGCAGTACTTC.

The CDR3 DNA sequence: TGTGCCTGGGACAAGGACAGGGATTACATGAACACTGAAGCTTTCTTT. It yields the protein CAWDKDRDYMNTEAFF. V gene TRBV30 combines with J gene TRBJ1-1, with 8 nucleotides matching TRBD1. CDR3 size: 16 residues. V dropped 5 bases and J dropped 0; count of bases not matched to a gene: 11. The V gene's germline CDR1 is GTSNPN and CDR2 SVGIG (reference sequence).

The genes are TRBV7-9 and TRBJ2-3; possibly TRBD1 for D (7 bases). V shed 5 bases and J shed 2 bases, with 20 bases lying between them. CDR1 and CDR2 (germline): SEHNR, FQNEAQ (reference sequence). The CDR3 extends over 17 amino acids. In DNA, the CDR3 is TGTGCCAGCAGCCGGGTGGAGGGGGCACTACTCACAGATACGCAGTATTTT. This encodes CASSRVEGALLTDTQYF.

The genes are TRBV27 and TRBJ2-1, with D possibly matching TRBD1 (6 bases). Per germline, CDR1 MNHEY and CDR2 SMNVEV (reference sequence). The CDR3 covers 15 residues. V was cut by 5 bases and J by 5 bases, with 16 bases left in between. In DNA, the CDR3 is TGTGCCAGCAGTCTCTCCCCGGACAGTAACAATGAGCAGTTCTTC. Translated: CASSLSPDSNNEQFF.

This clonotype has more than one count but fewer than ten. The rearrangement joins TRBV4-2 to TRBJ2-1; 7 bases align to TRBD2. The V gene end was trimmed by 0 bases and the J gene end by 7 bases; junction bases not matched to a gene: 6. CDR1 and CDR2 from the germline V gene are LGHNA and YNFKEQ. The CDR3 extends over 15 amino acids. CDR3 sequence (DNA): TGTGCCAGCAGCCAAGATGGAGCGGGGTTGAATGAGCAGTTCTTC. It is translated as CASSQDGAGLNEQFF.

The rearrangement uses TRBV7-7 and TRBJ2-7, with D maybe TRBD1 (6 bases). Trimming left V 5 bases short and J 1 base short, with 18 bases between. CDR3 size: 16 residues. Per germline, CDR1 SSHAT and CDR2 FNYEAQ (reference sequence). The CDR3 reads CASSLIYRDISYEQYF. The CDR3 DNA follows: TGTGCCAGCAGCCTAATATATCGGGACATTTCCTACGAGCAGTACTTC. Full variable domain (remainder filled in from reference TRBV7-7 and TRBJ2-7): GAGVSQSPRYKVTKRGQDVTLRCDPISSHATLYWYQQALGQGPEFLTYFNYEAQPDKSGLPSDRFSAERPEGSISTLTIQRTEQRDSAMYRCASSLIYRDISYEQYFGPGTRLTVT.

The chain combines TRBV6-4 with TRBJ2-7; possibly TRBD1 or TRBD2 for D (5 bases each). The germline V and J ends were trimmed by 0 bases and 9 bases, with 15 bases remaining between them. The CDR3 extends over 14 amino acids. Germline V lookup: CDR1 MRHNA, CDR2 SNTAGT. The CDR3 coding sequence is TGTGCCAGCAGTGACTCTGGGACGGCGGCGCGGCAGTACTTC. It yields the protein CASSDSGTAARQYF.

This CDR3 reads CASSTGTTHGDEQFF. CDR3 coding DNA: TGTGCCAGCAGCACCGGGACTACGCATGGAGATGAGCAGTTCTTC. The chain carries TRBV9 and TRBJ2-1, with 7 nucleotides matching TRBD2. Germline trimming cut 4 bases from V and 8 bases from J; bases unmatched to any gene: 12. The CDR3 contains 15 residues. Germline CDR1 and CDR2: SGDLS and YYNGEE.

This clonotype has just a few counts. The rearrangement joins TRBV30 to TRBJ2-7; D is unresolved. The CDR3 runs 12 residues. CDR1 and CDR2 (germline): GTSNPN, SVGIG (reference sequence). V lost 4 bases and J 3 bases, leaving 10 bases between the germline ends. The DNA for the CDR3 is TGTGCCTGGACTTCGTCCAACTACGAGCAGTACTTC. This encodes CAWTSSNYEQYF.

This clonotype was detected only a few times. The chain couples TRBV3-1 to TRBJ2-2; weak D call: TRBD2 (6 bases). Germline CDR1 is LGHDT and CDR2 is YNNKEL (reference sequence). CDR3 length: 17 amino acids. The ends were cut back, 3 bases at V and 3 bases at J, with 17 bases in the middle. The CDR3 region is CASSQATGTEDTGELFF. CDR3 nucleotide sequence: TGTGCCAGCAGCCAGGCGACCGGGACTGAGGACACCGGGGAGCTGTTTTTT.

This clonotype was detected many times. The chain joins TRBV28 to TRBJ2-1, with D maybe TRBD1 (6 bases). V lost 5 bases and J lost 3, with 17 bases in between. The CDR3 loop spans 16 amino acids. CDR1 is MDHEN, CDR2 SYDVKM, per germline. CDR3 residues: CASSPTGQGLYNEQFF. The CDR3 nucleotides read TGTGCCAGCAGTCCCACTGGCCAGGGGCTCTACAATGAGCAGTTCTTC. The full variable domain, completed using reference TRBV28 and TRBJ2-1, is DVKVTQSSRYLVKRTGEKVFLECVQDMDHENMFWYRQDPGLGLRLIYFSYDVKMKEKGDIPEGYSVSREKKERFSLILESASTNQTSMYLCASSPTGQGLYNEQFFGPGTRLTVL.

As regards this clonotype: This may come from a read error, since a much larger clone is one base off. The rearrangement joins TRBV29-1 to TRBJ2-1, with 14 bases that match TRBD2. The length of the CDR3 is 18 residues. Germline-derived CDR1 and CDR2 are SQVTM and ANQGSEA. As DNA, the CDR3 is TGCAGCGTTGCGGGACTAGCGGGGGTTCTGAGCTCCTACAGTGAGCAGTTCTTC. Its protein is CSVAGLAGVLSSYSEQFF.

This clonotype was observed at least ten times. The V and J genes are TRBV9 and TRBJ1-3; TRBD1 matches at 7 bases. CDR3 length: 15 residues. The V gene's germline CDR1 is SGDLS and CDR2 YYNGEE. With V trimmed by 3 bases and J by 4 bases, 7 bases remained unmatched. The CDR3 protein is CASSGSRGSGNTIYF. Written as DNA, the CDR3 is TGTGCCAGCAGCGGGTCCAGGGGGTCGGGAAACACCATATATTTT.

This clonotype was seen a handful of times. The V call is TRBV7-6, the J call TRBJ2-5; TRBD2 is a possible D gene (5 bases). This CDR3 has 14 residues. Per germline, CDR1 SGHVS and CDR2 FNYEAQ. Trimming cost V 2 bases and J 5 bases, with 12 bases left between them. CDR3 coding DNA: TGTGCCAGCAGCTTAACGCCGGGGATGGAGACCCAGTACTTC. Translation: CASSLTPGMETQYF.